One TCR beta chain is described in this entry. Authors' analysis steps: Amplifying reference gene primers gave estimates of nucleated cell counts. Some clones are missing from TCRdb's copy, which holds only in-frame ones; the method was immunoSEQ multiplex PCR. That table is the source of V, J and clone size, and D and trimming were worked out from the DNA. This table holds 100,000 to 130,000 clones, more than 70% found once. CDR1 is SNHLY and CDR2 is FYNNEI in the germline V gene. V was shortened by 1 base and J by 4 bases, with 10 bases between the two germline ends. The CDR3 is 14 residues long. This sample stems from a study of blood T cell repertoires in COVID-19. Background on the study: T cells, B-cell-depleted T cells, or PBMCs supplied cDNA or gDNA.

The source of this sequence is a man between 40 and 49 years old with active or convalescent COVID-19. The V and J genes are TRBV2 and TRBJ1-2, with D hard to call. Sequencing was done on a sample of peripheral blood. Here the CDR3 DNA reads TGTGCCAGCAGTGAAGTGAGGCAAGGCTATGGCTACACCTTC. Translated, it gives CASSEVRQGYGYTF.